The sequence of this T cell receptor beta chain was determined in a study of radiotherapy plus CTLA-4 blockade in lung cancer. The germline CDR1 and CDR2 sequences are ENHRY and SYGVKD. The CDR3 covers 17 residues. With V trimmed by 4 bases and J by 0 bases, 5 bases remained unmatched. TCRdb's table, derived via immunoSEQ multiplex PCR, lists solely in-frame clones and lacks some. The sample consists of about 120,000 clones, 75% to 80% of them appearing once. The specimen was peripheral blood, collected from a patient treated with radiotherapy plus ipilimumab. This sequence originates from a human donor with non-small cell lung cancer who had a partial response to radiotherapy plus ipilimumab. The rearrangement joins TRBV10-3 to TRBJ1-6, with 8 bases that match TRBD1. The CDR3 reads CAISGQGITSYNSPLHF. CDR3 in DNA: TGTGCCATCAGTGGACAGGGGATAACCTCCTATAATTCACCCCTCCACTTT.